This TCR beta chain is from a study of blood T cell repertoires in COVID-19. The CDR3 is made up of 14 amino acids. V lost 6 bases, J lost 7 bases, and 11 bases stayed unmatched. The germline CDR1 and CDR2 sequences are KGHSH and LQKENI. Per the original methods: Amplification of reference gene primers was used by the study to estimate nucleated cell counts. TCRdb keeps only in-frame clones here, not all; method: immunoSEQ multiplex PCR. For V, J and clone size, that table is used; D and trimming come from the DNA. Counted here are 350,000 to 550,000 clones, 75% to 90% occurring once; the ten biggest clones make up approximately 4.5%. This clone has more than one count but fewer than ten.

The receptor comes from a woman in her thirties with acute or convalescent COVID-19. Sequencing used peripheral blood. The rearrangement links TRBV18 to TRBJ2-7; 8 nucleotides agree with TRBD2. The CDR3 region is CASSPGGSGIEQYF. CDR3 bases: TGTGCCAGCTCCCCGGGGGGGTCGGGGATTGAGCAGTACTTC.